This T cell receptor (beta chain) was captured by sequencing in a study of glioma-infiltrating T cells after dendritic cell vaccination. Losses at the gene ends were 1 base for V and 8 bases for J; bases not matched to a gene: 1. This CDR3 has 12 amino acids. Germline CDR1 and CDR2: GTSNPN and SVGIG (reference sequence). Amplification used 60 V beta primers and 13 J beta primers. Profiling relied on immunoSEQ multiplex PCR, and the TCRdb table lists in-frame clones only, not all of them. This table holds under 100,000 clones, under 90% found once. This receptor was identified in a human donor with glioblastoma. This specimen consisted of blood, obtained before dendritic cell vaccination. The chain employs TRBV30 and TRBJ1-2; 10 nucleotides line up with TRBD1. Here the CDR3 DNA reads TGTGCCTGGAGTGGACAGGGGGCAGGCTACACCTTC. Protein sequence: CAWSGQGAGYTF.